This is a list of T cell receptor beta chains from one sample in a study of shared clonotypes between healthy human individuals. Only in-frame clones appear in the TCRdb table, and some are missing; sequencing was by immunoSEQ multiplex PCR. The data show approximately 720,000 clones, 72% seen once. The sequenced sample was memory CD4+ T cells sorted from blood. Source of these receptors: a woman in her thirties in good health. The CDR3 runs from the conserved cysteine through the conserved F or W. Each record gives: clone size, V gene, D gene, J gene, CDR3 protein, CDR3 DNA. The D gene is left open where the match is weak. The size field is filled for only some rows; it gives once, few, many or a size class.

-	TRBV11-2	-	TRBJ2-7	CASSLTGDYEQYF	TGTGCCAGCAGCTTAACGGGGGACTACGAGCAGTACTTC
-	TRBV29-1	-	TRBJ1-1	CSVEVGGFEAFF	TGCAGCGTTGAAGTAGGGGGATTTGAGGCTTTCTTT
-	TRBV28	-	TRBJ2-7	CASSPDRGYEQYF	TGTGCCAGCAGTCCGGACAGAGGGTACGAGCAGTACTTC
-	TRBV2	-	TRBJ2-7	CASSPYRDEQYF	TGTGCCAGCAGCCCTTACAGGGACGAGCAGTACTTC
-	TRBV11-2	TRBD1	TRBJ2-7	CASSLGTGLSYEQYF	TGTGCCAGCAGCTTAGGGACAGGGCTCTCCTACGAGCAGTACTTC
-	TRBV15	-	TRBJ1-2	CATSREQKIYGYTF	TGTGCCACCAGCAGAGAGCAGAAGATCTATGGCTACACCTTC
-	TRBV4-2	TRBD1	TRBJ1-4	CASSQDRQGADEKLFF	TGTGCCAGCAGCCAAGATCGACAGGGGGCGGATGAAAAACTGTTTTTT
-	TRBV28	TRBD1	TRBJ1-5	CATINGQGRQPQHF	TGTGCCACCATAAACGGACAGGGGAGACAGCCCCAGCATTTT
-	TRBV30	TRBD2	TRBJ2-1	CAWSGAGAVEQFF	TGTGCCTGGAGTGGGGCGGGAGCGGTCGAGCAGTTCTTC
few	TRBV20-1	-	TRBJ2-7	CSADSSYEQYF	TGCAGTGCTGACTCCTCCTACGAGCAGTACTTC
-	TRBV19	-	TRBJ1-5	CASSYPQVARQLNQPQHF	TGTGCCAGTAGTTATCCCCAGGTGGCGAGACAGCTCAATCAGCCCCAGCATTTT
medium-sized	TRBV2	TRBD1	TRBJ2-7	CASRAGTASYEQYF	TGTGCCAGCAGGGCCGGGACAGCCTCCTACGAGCAGTACTTC
-	TRBV15	-	TRBJ2-1	CATSRVGGSYNEQFF	TGTGCCACCAGCAGAGTAGGGGGGTCCTACAATGAGCAGTTCTTC
-	TRBV7-8	-	TRBJ2-2	CASSVSGELFF	TGTGCCAGCAGTGTATCTGGGGAGCTGTTTTTT
many	TRBV29-1	-	TRBJ1-5	CSVELEGQPQHF	TGCAGCGTTGAACTCGAGGGACAGCCCCAGCATTTT
-	TRBV4-1	TRBD2	TRBJ2-7	CASSHMTSGLYEQYF	TGCGCCAGCAGCCATATGACTAGCGGACTTTACGAGCAGTACTTC
few	TRBV4-2	-	TRBJ1-1	CASSREYREGTEAFF	TGTGCCAGCAGCCGGGAGTACAGGGAGGGCACTGAAGCTTTCTTT
-	TRBV6-1	-	TRBJ1-4	CASSVLGSGEKLFF	TGTGCCAGCAGTGTTTTGGGCAGTGGTGAAAAACTGTTTTTT
-	TRBV5-6	-	TRBJ1-1	CASSFDPSRTEAFF	TGTGCCAGCAGCTTTGACCCATCAAGAACTGAAGCTTTCTTT
-	TRBV5-1	-	TRBJ2-2	CASRDSDTGELFF	TGCGCCAGCAGAGACAGTGACACCGGGGAGCTGTTTTTT
-	TRBV2	-	TRBJ1-1	CASSVWENTEAFF	TGTGCCAGCAGTGTTTGGGAGAACACTGAAGCTTTCTTT
-	TRBV27	TRBD1	TRBJ1-1	CASSLWGQGNTEAFF	TGTGCCAGCAGTTTATGGGGACAGGGGAACACTGAAGCTTTCTTT
-	TRBV5-1	-	TRBJ2-3	CASSPGRVGDTQYF	TGCGCCAGCAGCCCCGGCAGGGTGGGAGATACGCAGTATTTT
-	TRBV27	-	TRBJ1-5	CASSPMDTGQPQHF	TGTGCCAGCAGCCCAATGGACACTGGTCAGCCCCAGCATTTT
few	TRBV28	-	TRBJ2-5	CASSSPWLETQYF	TGTGCCAGCAGTTCCCCGTGGCTAGAGACCCAGTACTTC
-	TRBV7-8	-	TRBJ2-6	CASSPRETVRSGANVLTF	TGTGCCAGCAGCCCCCGGGAAACGGTACGCTCTGGGGCCAACGTCCTGACTTTC
once	TRBV29-1	-	TRBJ2-5	CSVGGNQGETQYF	TGCAGCGTTGGGGGTAATCAAGGGGAGACCCAGTACTTC
-	TRBV19	TRBD2	TRBJ2-7	CASSISFGRASEQYF	TGTGCCAGTAGTATCTCTTTCGGGAGGGCCTCCGAGCAGTACTTC
few	TRBV19	-	TRBJ1-1	CATWGYGGGENTEAFF	TGTGCCACCTGGGGGTATGGTGGGGGTGAGAACACTGAAGCTTTCTTT
-	TRBV14	TRBD2	TRBJ2-2	CASSLERGTSGSRRELFF	TGTGCCAGCAGCCTAGAGAGGGGTACTAGCGGGAGCCGCCGGGAGCTGTTTTTT
-	TRBV27	-	TRBJ1-3	CASRSSGSGNTIYF	TGTGCCAGCAGATCAAGCGGGTCCGGAAACACCATATATTTT
few	TRBV15	-	TRBJ2-5	CATSWGRETQYF	TGTGCCACCAGCTGGGGGAGAGAGACCCAGTACTTC
-	TRBV5-4	-	TRBJ2-4	CASSHGPVRSAKNIQYF	TGTGCCAGCAGCCACGGACCCGTAAGGTCAGCCAAAAACATTCAGTACTTC
-	TRBV2	-	TRBJ1-5	CASSELSPAGNQPQHF	TGTGCCAGCAGTGAACTCTCTCCGGCAGGAAATCAGCCCCAGCATTTT
-	TRBV28	-	TRBJ2-7	CASSLGADLSYEQYF	TGTGCCAGCAGTTTAGGGGCCGACTTGTCCTACGAGCAGTACTTC
-	TRBV6-1	TRBD1	TRBJ1-2	CASSATGIYGYTF	TGTGCCAGCAGCGCGACAGGGATCTATGGCTACACCTTC
-	TRBV6-1	TRBD1	TRBJ2-7	CASSDEGTAPYEQYF	TGTGCCAGCAGTGATGAGGGGACAGCCCCCTACGAGCAGTACTTC
-	TRBV11-2	-	TRBJ1-3	CASSLTGFFVSSGNTIYF	TGTGCCAGCAGCTTAACGGGTTTTTTCGTCTCGAGTGGAAACACCATATATTTT
-	TRBV6-1	TRBD2	TRBJ2-1	CASSEQSLAAYNEQFF	TGTGCCAGCAGTGAACAGTCTCTAGCGGCCTACAATGAGCAGTTCTTC
-	TRBV2	-	TRBJ1-1	CASSEFTEAFF	TGTGCCAGCAGTGAATTTACTGAAGCTTTCTTT
-	TRBV5-1	-	TRBJ2-5	CASSLQGKGTQYF	TGCGCCAGCAGCTTACAGGGAAAAGGGACCCAGTACTTC
-	TRBV5-1	-	TRBJ2-7	CASSAGPRFSYEQYF	TGCGCCAGCAGCGCAGGACCGAGATTCTCCTACGAGCAGTACTTC